These 28 T cell receptor beta chains originate from one sample sequenced in a study of blood T cell repertoires in COVID-19 (dated by TCRdb to the early 2020s). Library generation was performed with the immunoSEQ multiplex PCR assay. In TCRdb, the immuneACCESS table is reduced to in-frame sequences with V and J assigned. These tables do not hold every clone; where another copy was compared, an unresolved V gene accounts for under half, and the others remain unexplained. Here the sample has roughly 150,000 clones; around 82% occur a single time. The ten largest clones capture roughly a tenth of the sample. The sequenced sample consisted of peripheral blood. These receptor sequences come from a woman aged 80 or over with active or convalescent COVID-19.

CDR3 in DNA: TGTGCCACCAGCAGAGACTTACTAGGCGGGGAGACCCAGTACTTC. Its translation: CATSRDLLGGETQYF. This sequence joins TRBV15 and TRBJ2-5; TRBD2 might be the D (5 bases). Trimming removed 0 bases at V and 5 bases at J, with 13 bases between. The V gene's germline CDR1 is LNHNV and CDR2 YYDKDF (reference sequence). The length of the CDR3 is 15 residues.

DNA of the CDR3: TGTGCCACCCAGGGGTGGGCAGATACGCAGTATTTT. Protein sequence: CATQGWADTQYF. The V gene is TRBV19, the J gene TRBJ2-3; D may be TRBD1 (6 bases). V lost 10 bases, J lost 4 bases, and 12 bases lay in between. Germline V CDR1 and CDR2: LNHDA, SQIVND (reference sequence). The CDR3 has 12 residues.

V is TRBV12-3 or TRBV12-4 and J is TRBJ1-2; possible D gene TRBD1, 6 bases. Trimming took 5 bases from V and 6 from J, leaving 13 bases between them. The CDR3 spans 13 residues. DNA for the CDR3: TGTGCCAGCAGTATGCCCTACAGGGATGGCTACACCTTC. Protein: CASSMPYRDGYTF.

The CDR3 nucleotides read TGTGCCAGCAGTTACTCCGCGGGAGGGCCGTCAGGTGAGCAGTTCTTC. It is translated as CASSYSAGGPSGEQFF. The chain combines TRBV6-2 or TRBV6-3 with TRBJ2-1, with 9 positions matching TRBD2. Germline CDR1 is MNHEY and CDR2 is SVGEGT. The CDR3 contains 16 residues. V lost 0 bases, J lost 9 bases, and 9 bases stayed unmatched.

The chain combines TRBV28 with TRBJ2-1; TRBD2 agrees at 15 bases. The CDR3 is made up of 16 amino acids. Germline CDR1 reads MDHEN; CDR2 reads SYDVKM. The V segment lost 6 bases and the J segment 9 bases; nucleotides outside the gene matches: 9. The CDR3 DNA reads as TGTGCCAGCAGCACCACAGGACTAGCGGGAGGGGGTGAGCAGTTCTTC. This translates into CASSTTGLAGGGEQFF.

The J gene is TRBJ1-5, the V gene TRBV6-5; 8 nucleotides match TRBD1. V shed 5 bases, J shed 4 bases, and the junction held 4 bases outside the gene matches. Germline values: CDR1 MNHEY, CDR2 SVGAGI. CDR3 length: 14 amino acids. CDR3 nucleotides: TGTGCCAGCAGTACCACAGGGGGGAATCAGCCCCAGCATTTT. Protein sequence: CASSTTGGNQPQHF.

This chain joins TRBV30 and TRBJ2-7, with a possible D match to TRBD2 (5 bases). The CDR3 contains 11 residues. Trimming took 5 bases from V and 5 from J, leaving 10 bases between them. Germline V gene sequence: CDR1 GTSNPN, CDR2 SVGIG (reference sequence). As DNA, the CDR3 is TGTGCCTGGGGACTTACGGACGAGCAGTACTTC. It is translated as CAWGLTDEQYF.

This chain uses TRBV14 with TRBJ1-1; 7 nucleotides line up with TRBD1. V lost 0 bases and J lost 4; bases outside the gene matches: 8. The germline gives CDR1 SGHDN, CDR2 FVKESK. The CDR3 is 16 amino acids. This chain's CDR3 is CASSQETGMGSTEAFF. The CDR3 nucleotides read TGTGCCAGCAGCCAAGAGACAGGGATGGGGAGCACTGAAGCTTTCTTT.

The CDR3 nucleotides read TGTGCCATCAGTGCCGGACTAGCGGGAGTGACAGATACGCAGTATTTT. Its translation: CAISAGLAGVTDTQYF. The chain combines TRBV10-3 with TRBJ2-3, with 13 positions matching TRBD2. V lost 4 bases, J lost 3 bases, and 4 bases stayed unmatched. The CDR3 has 16 amino acids. CDR1 ENHRY and CDR2 SYGVKD come from the germline V gene.

The chain combines TRBV6-5 with TRBJ1-5; D gene unclear. The germline gives CDR1 MNHEY, CDR2 SVGAGI. V was pared by 5 bases and J by 7 bases, with 18 bases between. This CDR3 region has 15 residues. As DNA, the CDR3 is TGTGCCAGCAGTCAATCCCCGCGGACGGGGCAGCCCCAGCATTTT. Encoded protein: CASSQSPRTGQPQHF.

This clone was seen a few times. The chain carries TRBV28 and TRBJ1-1, with D possibly matching TRBD1 (6 bases). The V and J ends lost 3 bases and 10 bases respectively, with 18 bases between them. CDR3 length: 14 residues. Germline lookup yields CDR1 MDHEN and CDR2 SYDVKM. The CDR3, as DNA: TGTGCCAGCAGTTTGGCAGGGGTCCTCGGAGGAGCTTTCTTT. Protein: CASSLAGVLGGAFF.

The rearrangement joins TRBV11-3 to TRBJ2-7; TRBD2 agrees at 8 bases. CDR3 size: 14 residues. Germline loops: CDR1 SGHNT, CDR2 YENEEA. V shed 8 bases and J 4 bases; nucleotides not matched to a gene: 10. The CDR3 sequence is CASGGGQASYEQYF. CDR3 DNA: TGTGCCAGCGGCGGGGGGCAAGCGTCTTACGAGCAGTACTTC. Combining the CDR3 with reference TRBV11-3 and TRBJ2-7 gives the whole variable domain EAGVVQSPRYKIIEKKQPVAFWCNPISGHNTLYWYLQNLGQGPELLIRYENEEAVDDSQLPKDRFSAERLKGVDSTLKIQPAELGDSAVYLCASGGGQASYEQYFGPGTRLTVT.

This chain joins TRBV19 and TRBJ1-5; 10 nucleotides agree with TRBD1. The CDR3 loop spans 17 amino acids. V was clipped by 9 bases and J by 5 bases; unmatched bases: 16. Looked up from germline, CDR1 is LNHDA and CDR2 is SQIVND (reference sequence). As DNA, the CDR3 is TGTGCCAGCCAACCCCTAACCGGGACAGGGGCGGATCAGCCCCAGCATTTT. As protein: CASQPLTGTGADQPQHF.

This clone was found once. The rearrangement joins TRBV6-1 to TRBJ1-5; D is unclear. There are 13 residues in the CDR3. The V gene's germline CDR1 is MNHNS and CDR2 SASEGT. V was shortened by 1 base and J by 7 bases, with 8 bases between the two germline ends. The DNA for the CDR3 is TGTGCCAGCAGTGAAGTATTGAGACAGCCCCAGCATTTT. Protein: CASSEVLRQPQHF.

The V call is TRBV10-2, the J call TRBJ2-1; the match to TRBD2 covers 11 bases. Germline V gives CDR1 WSHSY, CDR2 SAAADI. V lost 7 bases to trimming and J lost 7 bases; unmatched junction nucleotides: 6. CDR3 size: 14 residues. CDR3: CASTLAGGMNEQFF. The CDR3 DNA reads TGCGCCAGCACTCTAGCGGGAGGTATGAATGAGCAGTTCTTC.

This clone has only a few counts. The V call is TRBV4-1, the J call TRBJ1-3; 9 nucleotides align to TRBD1. The J segment lost 2 bases and the V segment lost 4 bases, leaving 15 bases of the junction unmatched. Germline V gene data show CDR1 as MGHRA and CDR2 as YSYEKL. The CDR3 contains 19 residues. CDR3 amino acids: CASSRAGTGSSAPGNTIYF. The CDR3, as DNA: TGCGCCAGCAGCCGTGCCGGGACAGGGTCCTCCGCGCCTGGAAACACCATATATTTT.

This clone was found a few times. This rearrangement joins TRBV28 to TRBJ2-7; D might be TRBD1 (7 bases). V gave up 6 bases and J gave up 5 bases, with 23 bases separating them. CDR1 and CDR2 from the germline V gene are MDHEN and SYDVKM. CDR3 length: 16 residues. In nucleotides, the CDR3 is TGTGCCAGCAGACAAGGCCCGAGGAGGGGGCAACACGAGCAGTACTTC. This translates into CASRQGPRRGQHEQYF.

This clone was recorded once. The chain links TRBV6-6 to TRBJ2-7, with 10 bases fitting TRBD2. Germline V lookup: CDR1 MNHNY, CDR2 SVGAGI (reference sequence). CDR3 length: 19 residues. V was clipped by 5 bases and J by 2 bases; unmatched bases: 18. This CDR3 is CASSQKMGLARQPAYEQYF. In DNA form, the CDR3 reads TGTGCCAGCAGTCAAAAGATGGGACTAGCGCGTCAACCCGCCTACGAGCAGTACTTC.

The chain joins TRBV11-2 to TRBJ1-2; D gene uncertain. V shed 3 bases and J shed 2 bases, with 10 bases lying between them. Germline V gene lookup returns CDR1 SGHAT and CDR2 FQNNGV. There are 14 residues in the CDR3. CDR3 nucleotide sequence: TGTGCCAGCAGCTTCGGGCGGGAAAACTATGGCTACACCTTC. Translated, it gives CASSFGRENYGYTF.

V is TRBV4-1 and J is TRBJ1-3; no definite D call. The CDR3 length is 17 residues. The germline gives CDR1 MGHRA, CDR2 YSYEKL. Deletions cut 1 base from V and 4 bases from J, with 17 bases between. Here the CDR3 DNA reads TGCGCCAGCAGCCAAGCCCCAGGCCCCTCTGCCGGAAACACCATATATTTT. The encoded protein is CASSQAPGPSAGNTIYF.

The sample holds one count of this clone. This chain uses TRBV19 with TRBJ2-1; 9 positions agree with TRBD2. This CDR3 spans 14 amino acids. Germline V CDR1 and CDR2: LNHDA, SQIVND (reference sequence). Trimming cost V 5 bases and J 10 bases; bases outside gene matches: 9. CDR3 protein: CASSAAGGDTEQFF. CDR3 nucleotides: TGTGCCAGTAGTGCTGCGGGAGGGGACACGGAGCAGTTCTTC.

The chain links TRBV6-2 or TRBV6-3 to TRBJ1-1; 12 bases are a match to TRBD1. The CDR3 covers 16 residues. Germline V lookup: CDR1 MNHEY, CDR2 SVGEGT. V lost 6 bases, J lost 6 bases, and 11 bases stayed unmatched. This CDR3 reads CASSWDRGPGGSEAFF. In DNA form, the CDR3 reads TGTGCCAGCAGCTGGGACAGGGGGCCCGGGGGCTCTGAAGCTTTCTTT.

The chain uses TRBV7-9 and TRBJ1-5; 12 bases agree with TRBD1. The CDR3 contains 18 residues. After removal of 7 bases from V and 6 bases from J, the junction contained 16 bases not matched to a gene. Looked up from germline, CDR1 is SEHNR and CDR2 is FQNEAQ (reference sequence). CDR3 amino acids: CASNHSYRDRGRVQPQHF. CDR3 nucleotides: TGTGCCAGCAACCATTCTTACCGGGACAGGGGGCGGGTTCAGCCCCAGCATTTT.

This sequence joins TRBV5-6 and TRBJ2-3; possible D gene TRBD1, 5 bases. Between the trimmed V and J ends, which lost 4 bases and 2 bases, there was a span of 17 bases. This CDR3 has 16 residues. Germline V gives CDR1 SGHDT, CDR2 YYEEEE. CDR3 nucleotide sequence: TGTGCCAGCAGCGGAAGGGGCAGGAACTTCACAGATACGCAGTATTTT. It yields the protein CASSGRGRNFTDTQYF.

This chain uses TRBV5-4 with TRBJ1-6; 8 positions match TRBD1. CDR3 size: 15 residues. V gave up 6 bases and J gave up 11 bases; unmatched junction bases: 13. From germline, CDR1 is SGHNT and CDR2 YYREEE (reference sequence). The chain's CDR3 is CASTENTGGDPPLHF. The CDR3 bases are TGTGCCAGCACCGAAAATACAGGGGGGGATCCACCCCTCCACTTT.

The chain links TRBV7-8 to TRBJ1-3; D uncertain. In germline, CDR1 is SGHVS, CDR2 FQNEAQ. CDR3 length equals 15 residues. Trimming removed 2 bases at V and 0 bases at J, with 8 bases between. This CDR3 is CASSLTTHSGNTIYF. DNA for the CDR3: TGTGCCAGCAGCTTAACAACGCACTCTGGAAACACCATATATTTT.

About this clone: A much larger clonotype is one base distant, so this may be a read error. This sample also contains other DNA sequences that code for the same CDR3. J is TRBJ1-1 and V is TRBV2; TRBD1 agrees at 7 bases. Germline CDR1 SNHLY, CDR2 FYNNEI. Trimming took 4 bases from V and 1 from J; bases not matched to a gene: 0. The CDR3 has 13 residues. Written as DNA, the CDR3 is TGTGCCAGCAGTGGACAGGGGAACACTGAAGCTTTCTTT. This codes for CASSGQGNTEAFF.

This clone was observed once. V and J are TRBV12-3 or TRBV12-4 and TRBJ1-1; D is unclear. V dropped 2 bases and J dropped 5 bases, with 6 bases sitting between them. The CDR3 spans 12 residues. In nucleotides, the CDR3 is TGTGCCAGCAGTTTAAGGGAGACTGAAGCTTTCTTT. Translating it yields CASSLRETEAFF.